These 2 T cell receptor beta chains originate from one sample sequenced in a study of T cell changes during pregnancy in multiple sclerosis. Measured with immunoSEQ multiplex PCR; TCRdb has only the in-frame clones, and not every one. Found here are approximately 64,000 clones, 92% of them singletons; the top ten hold about 2.5%. The specimen comprised peripheral blood, sampled in the first trimester of pregnancy. The receptor source for this set is a female donor with multiple sclerosis, enrolled in a pregnancy study.

The chain uses TRBV11-2 and TRBJ2-1, with 10 nucleotides matching TRBD2. V gave up 5 bases and J gave up 10 bases; unmatched junction bases: 8. The germline gives CDR1 SGHAT, CDR2 FQNNGV. The CDR3 contains 14 residues. Written as DNA, the CDR3 is TGTGCCAGCAGCCAGAACCCTAGCGGGAGCGAGCAGTTCTTC. Translating gives CASSQNPSGSEQFF.

This clone has only a few counts. The chain employs TRBV11-2 and TRBJ2-7, with TRBD2 identical over 9 bases. CDR1 is SGHAT and CDR2 is FQNNGV in the germline V gene. CDR3 size: 14 residues. The ends lost 2 bases at V and 3 bases at J; junction bases unmatched: 2. The CDR3 nucleotides are TGTGCCAGCAGCTTACTAGCGGGACTCTACGAGCAGTACTTC. This sequence encodes CASSLLAGLYEQYF.